These T cell receptor beta chains were read from a single sample in a study of beta chain features in type 1 diabetes. Method: immunoSEQ multiplex PCR; TCRdb's copy keeps in-frame clones and lacks some. The table includes around 400,000 clones, roughly 15% detected once. Sequencing was performed on naive CD4+ T cells from blood. These receptors were collected from a woman aged 18-35 years in good health. Both conserved end residues are trimmed from each CDR3.

V	J	CDR3
TRBV7-9	TRBJ1-5	ASSLGGRGAQPQH
TRBV5-1	TRBJ2-5	ASSAGGLADRAETQY
TRBV5-1	TRBJ1-2	ASSSPVSNGYT
TRBV9	TRBJ2-1	ASSVVDSYNEQF
TRBV6-6	TRBJ2-1	ASSRDMLNEQF
TRBV7-2	TRBJ2-7	ASSWGLAFREQY
TRBV28	TRBJ1-1	ASITPGQGFGEAF
TRBV5-8	TRBJ2-3	ASGARRGTDTQY
TRBV18	TRBJ2-3	ASSPGTSGSAQY
TRBV9	TRBJ2-7	ASSVEAGTSGSTRGGYEQY
TRBV10-2	TRBJ2-7	ASRTSGSYEQY
TRBV4-1	TRBJ2-6	ASSQLTLSGTGANVLT
TRBV2	TRBJ1-5	ATRRTGTSLPQH
TRBV15	TRBJ1-2	ATSSERLNYGYT
TRBV5-4	TRBJ1-5	ASSLSGDRQPQH
TRBV30	TRBJ2-7	AWSSGQGPYEQY
TRBV7-2	TRBJ1-2	ASTLGQLNYGYT
TRBV2	TRBJ2-7	ASGQGGYEQY
TRBV28	TRBJ2-5	ASSSAAIQETQY
TRBV28	TRBJ2-1	ASLRGGNNEQF
TRBV29-1	TRBJ1-1	SVSGQLNTEAF
TRBV28	TRBJ2-7	ASSLPQFRGDEQY
TRBV10-3	TRBJ1-1	AISGQGLNTEAF
TRBV23-1	TRBJ1-2	ASRQDEGLLNYGYT
TRBV5-1	TRBJ2-5	ASSSDSKTQY
TRBV27	TRBJ2-1	ASSSYSGSEQF
TRBV19	TRBJ2-3	ASSTEGQGRDTQY
TRBV28	TRBJ2-7	AARGWSGSSYEQY
TRBV30	TRBJ2-7	AWSAGTSYSYEQY
TRBV4-1	TRBJ2-1	ASSQSGSRPINEQF
TRBV28	TRBJ2-7	ASSPPSQY
TRBV27	TRBJ1-1	ASSLGGRPAF
TRBV5-1	TRBJ1-1	ASSFTGLGTEAF
TRBV4-1	TRBJ1-5	ASSQGLQGARH
TRBV18	TRBJ1-5	ASSPGTGGNQPQH
TRBV7-9	TRBJ2-5	ASSSPPLAGLGETQY
TRBV7-9	TRBJ1-5	ASSLGREVGQPQH
TRBV28	TRBJ2-4	ASSLPFPLVVQY
TRBV7-9	TRBJ1-4	ASSGVWREKLF
TRBV29-1	TRBJ2-7	DFPGQGREQY
TRBV10-3	TRBJ2-3	AIRDREGDTQY
TRBV5-1	TRBJ1-1	ASSLDAGFTEAF